One and the same sample provided the 25 T cell receptor beta chains below, sequenced in a study of T-cell memory formation after mild COVID-19. One entry per CDR3 protein results from TCRdb running MiXCR on the 5' RACE reads. Of 550,000 to 700,000 distinct CDR3 sequences detected, more than 15% appear once; the ten largest clones hold about 12%. Sequenced sample: PBMCs or a T cell subset sorted from them (not recorded which). The receptors were sampled from an adult woman who had mild COVID-19 (a few samples of this study predate the infection). Cell type and time point are not known.

This clonotype was picked up a small number of times. This rearrangement joins TRBV12-3 or TRBV12-4 to TRBJ2-7, with D maybe TRBD2 (7 bases). Deletions cut 6 bases from V and 5 bases from J, with 23 bases between. This CDR3 region has 16 residues. Written as DNA, the CDR3 is TGTGCCAGCAGGGGGGGGAATTTCAGGGGCGCCAACGAGCAGTACTTC. Its translation: CASRGGNFRGANEQYF.

In this sample, this clonotype turned up a few times. V is TRBV5-6 and J is TRBJ1-6; D remains unclear. The ends were cut back, 2 bases at V and 0 bases at J, with 9 bases in the middle. CDR1 SGHDT and CDR2 YYEEEE come from the germline V gene. The CDR3 loop spans 16 amino acids. The CDR3 sequence is CASSFGGSSYNSPLHF. The CDR3 DNA is TGTGCCAGCAGCTTCGGAGGGAGCTCCTATAATTCACCCCTCCACTTT. Supplemented by reference TRBV5-6 and TRBJ1-6, the full variable domain reads DAGVTQSPTHLIKTRGQQVTLRCSPKSGHDTVSWYQQALGQGPQFIFQYYEEEERQRGNFPDRFSGHQFPNYSSELNVNALLLGDSALYLCASSFGGSSYNSPLHFGNGTRLTVT.

J is TRBJ2-5 and V is TRBV12-3 or TRBV12-4; no clear D. The V end was cut by 2 bases, the J end by 4 bases, with 14 bases between. The CDR3 covers 15 residues. This CDR3 is CASSLRARKGETQYF. CDR3 bases: TGTGCCAGCAGTTTACGGGCGCGAAAAGGAGAGACCCAGTACTTC.

This clonotype was seen a few times. The J gene is TRBJ2-7, the V gene TRBV12-3 or TRBV12-4; possible D gene TRBD1, 6 bases. Trimming removed 5 bases from V and 5 bases from J, with 22 bases in between. The CDR3 has 16 residues. The CDR3 spells CASSILDTGKGHEQYF. The CDR3 region has the DNA TGTGCCAGCAGTATACTCGACACAGGGAAGGGGCACGAGCAGTACTTC.

In its sample, this clonotype was seen a few times. The J gene is TRBJ2-5, the V gene TRBV6-2 or TRBV6-3, with a possible D match to TRBD2 (5 bases). CDR1 is MNHEY, CDR2 SVGEGT, per germline. The CDR3 extends over 15 amino acids. V lost 0 bases, J lost 2 bases, and 10 bases lay in between. CDR3 coding DNA: TGTGCCAGCAGTTACTCCGGACTGAATCAAGAGACCCAGTACTTC. It specifies CASSYSGLNQETQYF.

This clonotype was counted only a few times. The chain employs TRBV20-1 and TRBJ2-7; 8 bases align to TRBD2. The CDR3 spans 12 residues. Germline V lookup: CDR1 DFQATT, CDR2 SNEGSKA (reference sequence). The CDR3 DNA reads as TGCATGCCGGGACTAGGGTCCTACGAGCAGTACTTC. The encoded protein is CMPGLGSYEQYF.

This chain links TRBV19 with TRBJ2-7, with 7 bases lining up with TRBD1. Germline CDR1 reads LNHDA; CDR2 reads SQIVND (reference sequence). V lost 4 bases and J lost 3; bases outside the gene matches: 6. The CDR3 is 14 residues long. The CDR3 loop reads CASSTPDRSYEQYF. The CDR3 DNA follows: TGTGCCAGTAGTACCCCGGACAGGAGCTACGAGCAGTACTTC.

This clonotype was seen at least ten times. This chain connects TRBV5-1 to TRBJ2-7; 8 bases map to TRBD1. With 8 bases clipped from V and 4 bases from J, the junction kept 8 bases outside the gene matches. Germline V gives CDR1 SGHRS, CDR2 YFSETQ. The CDR3 has 13 amino acids. Written as DNA, the CDR3 is TGCGCCAGTGGCTTCAGGGGGCCTTACGAGCAGTACTTC. It yields the protein CASGFRGPYEQYF.

In its sample, this clonotype was seen a few times. The chain carries TRBV20-1 and TRBJ2-7; possible D gene TRBD2, 5 bases. CDR3 length equals 13 residues. The ends were cut back, 6 bases at V and 7 bases at J, with 19 bases in the middle. From germline, CDR1 is DFQATT and CDR2 SNEGSKA (reference sequence). Here the CDR3 DNA reads TGCAGTGCCGCTCATAGGGAGACGGAAGAGCAGTACTTC. Translating it yields CSAAHRETEEQYF.

The chain carries TRBV29-1 and TRBJ2-5; D is possibly TRBD2 (5 bases). Trimming left V 1 base short and J 1 base short, with 13 bases between. Germline CDR1 and CDR2: SQVTM and ANQGSEA. CDR3 size: 15 residues. The CDR3 sequence: CSVEGLPGSQETQYF. The CDR3 DNA is TGCAGCGTTGAAGGGCTCCCGGGGTCCCAAGAGACCCAGTACTTC.

The chain links TRBV6-5 to TRBJ1-2; 9 nucleotides line up with TRBD1. Per germline, CDR1 MNHEY and CDR2 SVGAGI. This CDR3 has 14 residues. With V trimmed by 3 bases and J by 10 bases, 9 bases remained unmatched. The CDR3 nucleotides are TGTGCCAGCAGTTATTTCCGGACAGGGGATGCCTACACCTTC. Protein: CASSYFRTGDAYTF.

The rearrangement links TRBV7-2 to TRBJ2-4; 9 bases are shared with TRBD2. The CDR3 runs to 16 residues. The germline V gene has CDR1 SGHTA and CDR2 FQGNSA. The junction had 13 bases not matched to a gene; V was cut back by 10 bases and J by 3 bases. The CDR3 sequence is CATWVLAGGVKNIQYF. The CDR3 coding sequence is TGTGCCACATGGGTGTTGGCGGGAGGGGTCAAAAACATTCAGTACTTC.

The chain has TRBV6-2 or TRBV6-3 and TRBJ1-2, with 8 nucleotides matching TRBD1. CDR1 MNHEY and CDR2 SVGEGT come from the germline V gene. There are 16 residues in the CDR3. V dropped 6 bases and J dropped 0; count of bases not matched to a gene: 9. This CDR3 is CASRADRDEPNYGYTF. CDR3 sequence (DNA): TGTGCCAGCAGGGCGGACAGGGACGAACCTAACTATGGCTACACCTTC.

This clonotype was seen a few times. CDR3 nucleotides: TGCAGTGCTGCCCCGCGCGGGATCGTCTCCTACGAGCAGTACTTC. This encodes CSAAPRGIVSYEQYF. This chain joins TRBV20-1 and TRBJ2-7; D might be TRBD2 (6 bases). The V end lost 5 bases, the J end lost 0 bases, and 17 bases lay between the germline ends. CDR3 length equals 15 residues. The germline CDR1 and CDR2 sequences are DFQATT and SNEGSKA (reference sequence).

At least ten counts were recorded for this clonotype. The V and J genes are TRBV20-1 and TRBJ2-1; either TRBD1 or TRBD2 may fit D (5 bases each). Germline-derived CDR1 and CDR2 are DFQATT and SNEGSKA (reference sequence). The length of the CDR3 is 16 residues. Trimming removed 0 bases at V and 0 bases at J, with 12 bases between. The CDR3 loop reads CSAREMGDRSYNEQFF. The CDR3 coding sequence is TGCAGTGCTAGAGAGATGGGGGACCGCTCCTACAATGAGCAGTTCTTC.

This chain uses TRBV15 with TRBJ2-1, with D tentatively TRBD1 or TRBD2 (6 bases each). Looked up from germline, CDR1 is LNHNV and CDR2 is YYDKDF (reference sequence). The germline V and J ends were trimmed by 2 bases and 10 bases, with 18 bases remaining between them. The CDR3 is made up of 15 amino acids. Here the CDR3 reads CATSRKRDWGREQFF. The CDR3 DNA follows: TGTGCCACCAGCAGAAAGAGGGACTGGGGGCGGGAGCAGTTCTTC.

A few counts support this clonotype. V and J are TRBV6-5 and TRBJ1-2; D is unresolved. The germline V gene has CDR1 MNHEY and CDR2 SVGAGI. This CDR3 comprises 13 residues. Trimming took 2 bases from V and 5 from J, leaving 9 bases between them. The CDR3 loop reads CASSYEKGYGYTF. CDR3 DNA: TGTGCCAGCAGTTACGAAAAAGGGTATGGCTACACCTTC.

V gene TRBV20-1 combines with J gene TRBJ1-5; D is undetermined. Germline assignment: CDR1 DFQATT and CDR2 SNEGSKA (reference sequence). V gave up 0 bases and J gave up 2 bases, with 11 bases separating them. This CDR3 spans 15 amino acids. The CDR3 loop reads CSARDIFVRNQPQHF. CDR3 nucleotide sequence: TGCAGTGCTAGAGATATCTTTGTGCGCAATCAGCCCCAGCATTTT.

About this clonotype: A junction end diverges from the germline sequence, so it may reflect a read error. The chain couples TRBV14 to TRBJ2-7; TRBD1 is a possible D gene (5 bases). Germline V gene data show CDR1 as SGHDN and CDR2 as FVKESK. CDR3 size: 15 residues. In DNA, the CDR3 is TGTGCCAGCAGCCAGGGGCCCTCTCCCTCCCACGAGCAGTACTTC. It encodes CASSQGPSPSHEQYF.

V gene TRBV12-3 or TRBV12-4 combines with J gene TRBJ2-5, with D unresolved. The length of the CDR3 is 16 residues. Trimming took 1 base from V and 4 from J, leaving 16 bases between them. CDR3 in DNA: TGTGCCAGCAGTTTAGTTACCCGGGCGCGGTCAGAGACCCAGTACTTC. Encoded protein: CASSLVTRARSETQYF.

The chain recombines TRBV19 with TRBJ1-5; the D gene is possibly TRBD1 (5 bases). Trimming pared 2 bases from V and 7 bases from J, leaving 12 bases between. Germline loops: CDR1 LNHDA, CDR2 SQIVND (reference sequence). This CDR3 has 14 residues. The chain's CDR3 is CASSIQGVGQPQHF. The CDR3 DNA follows: TGTGCCAGTAGTATACAGGGCGTTGGACAGCCCCAGCATTTT.

This clonotype was seen more than once but under ten times. The chain uses TRBV12-3 or TRBV12-4 and TRBJ2-1; D is ambiguous. The CDR3 extends over 16 amino acids. V lost 3 bases to trimming and J lost 0 bases, with 12 bases between them. Here the CDR3 DNA reads TGTGCCAGCAGTTTCGAGGCGAGACGCTCCTACAATGAGCAGTTCTTC. Its protein is CASSFEARRSYNEQFF.

This clonotype was recorded a few times. The rearrangement joins TRBV12-3 or TRBV12-4 to TRBJ1-2; 9 nucleotides align to TRBD1. CDR3 length: 14 amino acids. The J segment lost 7 bases and the V segment lost 8 bases, leaving 11 bases of the junction unmatched. The CDR3 protein is CASAKQGASFGYTF. DNA for the CDR3: TGTGCCAGCGCAAAACAGGGGGCTTCCTTTGGCTACACCTTC.

The rearrangement links TRBV12-3 or TRBV12-4 to TRBJ2-1; no definite D call. V was clipped by 2 bases and J by 10 bases, with 9 bases between them. The CDR3 has 12 residues. In DNA form, the CDR3 reads TGTGCCAGCAGTTTATATTTGGCGGAGCAGTTCTTC. This encodes CASSLYLAEQFF.

The chain employs TRBV12-3 or TRBV12-4 and TRBJ1-6, with TRBD1 matching 9 bases. The CDR3 sequence is 16 residues long. V lost 6 bases and J lost 6; bases outside the gene matches: 9. CDR3 in DNA: TGTGCCAGCAGACCTCCCGGGACAGGGCGTAATTCACCCCTCCACTTT. Its protein is CASRPPGTGRNSPLHF.